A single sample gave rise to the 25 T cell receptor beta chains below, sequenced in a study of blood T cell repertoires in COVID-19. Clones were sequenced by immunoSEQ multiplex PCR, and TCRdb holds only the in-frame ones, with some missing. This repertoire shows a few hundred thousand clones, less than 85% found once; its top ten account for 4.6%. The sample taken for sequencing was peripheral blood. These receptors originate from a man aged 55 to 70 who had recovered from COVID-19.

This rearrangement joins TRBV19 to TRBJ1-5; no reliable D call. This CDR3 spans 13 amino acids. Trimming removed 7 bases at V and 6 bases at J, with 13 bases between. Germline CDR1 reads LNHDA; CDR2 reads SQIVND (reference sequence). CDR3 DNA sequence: TGTGCCAGTATTATGACCGGCGGTCAGCCCCAGCATTTT. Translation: CASIMTGGQPQHF. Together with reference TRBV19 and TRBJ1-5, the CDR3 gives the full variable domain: DGGITQSPKYLFRKEGQNVTLSCEQNLNHDAMYWYRQDPGQGLRLIYYSQIVNDFQKGDIAEGYSVSREKKESFPLTVTSAQKNPTAFYLCASIMTGGQPQHFGDGTRLSIL.

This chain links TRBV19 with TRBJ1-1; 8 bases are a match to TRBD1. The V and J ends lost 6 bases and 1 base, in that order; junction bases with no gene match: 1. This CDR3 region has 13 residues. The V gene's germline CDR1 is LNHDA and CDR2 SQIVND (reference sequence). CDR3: CASRDRGNTEAFF. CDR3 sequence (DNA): TGTGCCAGTAGAGACAGGGGGAACACTGAAGCTTTCTTT. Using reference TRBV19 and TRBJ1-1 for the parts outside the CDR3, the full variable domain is DGGITQSPKYLFRKEGQNVTLSCEQNLNHDAMYWYRQDPGQGLRLIYYSQIVNDFQKGDIAEGYSVSREKKESFPLTVTSAQKNPTAFYLCASRDRGNTEAFFGQGTRLTVV.

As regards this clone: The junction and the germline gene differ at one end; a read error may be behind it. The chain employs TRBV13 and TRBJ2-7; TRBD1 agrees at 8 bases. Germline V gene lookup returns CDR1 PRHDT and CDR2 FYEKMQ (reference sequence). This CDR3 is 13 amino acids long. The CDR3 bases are TGTGCCAGCAGCTTAACTGCAGGGGGCCAGCACTACTTC. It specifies CASSLTAGGQHYF.

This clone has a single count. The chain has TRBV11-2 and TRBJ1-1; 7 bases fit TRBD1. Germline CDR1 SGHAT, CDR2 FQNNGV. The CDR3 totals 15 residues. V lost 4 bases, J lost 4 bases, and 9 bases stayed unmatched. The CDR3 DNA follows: TGTGCCAGCAGCTCATTCAGGGGGTTAGGCACTGAAGCTTTCTTT. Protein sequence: CASSSFRGLGTEAFF.

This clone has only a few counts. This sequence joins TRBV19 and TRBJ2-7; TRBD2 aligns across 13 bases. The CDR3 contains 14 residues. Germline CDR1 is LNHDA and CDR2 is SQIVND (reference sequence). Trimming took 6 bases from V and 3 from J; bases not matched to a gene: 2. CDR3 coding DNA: TGTGCCAGTAGCCGACTAGCGGGAGGCTACGAGCAGTACTTC. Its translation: CASSRLAGGYEQYF.

The CDR3 nucleotides are TGTGCCAGCAGTTTACCGCAGGGCTCCTACAATGAGCAGTTCTTC. Protein product: CASSLPQGSYNEQFF. The V and J genes are TRBV28 and TRBJ2-1, with D perhaps matching TRBD1 (5 bases). The germline V gene has CDR1 MDHEN and CDR2 SYDVKM. This CDR3 has 15 amino acids. V was trimmed by 2 bases and J by 0 bases, leaving 8 bases between them.

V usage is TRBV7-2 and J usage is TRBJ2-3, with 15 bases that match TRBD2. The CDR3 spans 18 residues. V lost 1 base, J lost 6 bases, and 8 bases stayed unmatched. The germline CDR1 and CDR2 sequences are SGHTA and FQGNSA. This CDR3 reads CASSLVARTSGRADTQYF. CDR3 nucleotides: TGTGCCAGCAGCTTAGTTGCTAGGACTAGCGGGAGGGCTGATACGCAGTATTTT.

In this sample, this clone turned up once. The CDR3 DNA sequence: TGCGCCAGCAGCTCCCTGGCGGGAGGGCAAAACATTCAGTACTTC. Translating gives CASSSLAGGQNIQYF. The V gene is TRBV5-1, the J gene TRBJ2-4; 9 bases line up with TRBD2. Germline V gives CDR1 SGHRS, CDR2 YFSETQ. This CDR3 contains 15 residues. Unmatched junction bases numbered 6, after V lost 3 bases and J lost 5 bases. Using reference TRBV5-1 and TRBJ2-4 for the parts outside the CDR3, the full variable domain is KAGVTQTPRYLIKTRGQQVTLSCSPISGHRSVSWYQQTPGQGLQFLFEYFSETQRNKGNFPGRFSGRQFSNSRSEMNVSTLELGDSALYLCASSSLAGGQNIQYFGAGTRLSVL.

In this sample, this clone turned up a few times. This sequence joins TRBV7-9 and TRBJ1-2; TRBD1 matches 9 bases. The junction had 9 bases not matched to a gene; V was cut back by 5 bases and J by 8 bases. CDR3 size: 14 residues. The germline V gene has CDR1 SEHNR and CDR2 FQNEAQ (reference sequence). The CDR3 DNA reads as TGTGCCAGCAGCCGACCCGGGACAGGGTACGGCTACACCTTC. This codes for CASSRPGTGYGYTF.

CDR3 coding DNA: TGTGCCAGCAGTGGTACTAAACCCGGGACAGGGTTCACTGAAGCTTTCTTT. This translates into CASSGTKPGTGFTEAFF. This chain links TRBV25-1 with TRBJ1-1; 9 bases align to TRBD1. The CDR3 spans 17 residues. Germline CDR1 and CDR2: MGHDK and SYGVNS. The ends lost 4 bases at V and 4 bases at J; junction bases unmatched: 13.

CDR3 DNA sequence: TGTGCCAGCAGAGATCGACAGATAAACACCGGGGAGCTGTTTTTT. It specifies CASRDRQINTGELFF. The chain combines TRBV2 with TRBJ2-2; D is possibly TRBD1 (5 bases). The CDR3 sequence is 15 residues long. The germline V gene encodes CDR1 SNHLY and CDR2 FYNNEI. The V and J ends lost 6 bases and 2 bases respectively, with 13 bases between them.

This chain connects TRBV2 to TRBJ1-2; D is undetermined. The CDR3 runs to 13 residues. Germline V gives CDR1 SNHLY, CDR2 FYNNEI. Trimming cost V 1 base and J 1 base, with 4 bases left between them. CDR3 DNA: TGTGCCAGCAGTGAAGGCAGTAACTATGGCTACACCTTC. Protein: CASSEGSNYGYTF.

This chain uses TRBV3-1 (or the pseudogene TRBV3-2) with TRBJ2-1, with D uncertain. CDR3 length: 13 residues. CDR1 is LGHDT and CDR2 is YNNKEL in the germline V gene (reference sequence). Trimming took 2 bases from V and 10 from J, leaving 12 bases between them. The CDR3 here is CASSQTPRGEQFF. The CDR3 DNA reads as TGTGCCAGCAGCCAAACCCCTCGCGGCGAGCAGTTCTTC.

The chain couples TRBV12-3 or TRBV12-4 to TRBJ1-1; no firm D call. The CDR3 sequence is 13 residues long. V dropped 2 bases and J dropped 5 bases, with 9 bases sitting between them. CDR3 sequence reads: CASSLRGYTEAFF. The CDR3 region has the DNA TGTGCCAGCAGTTTACGAGGGTATACTGAAGCTTTCTTT.

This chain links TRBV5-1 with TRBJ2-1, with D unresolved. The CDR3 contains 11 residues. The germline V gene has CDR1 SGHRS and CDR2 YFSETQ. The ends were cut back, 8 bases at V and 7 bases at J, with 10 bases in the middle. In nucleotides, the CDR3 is TGCGCCAGTCCGAGGAAGAATGAGCAGTTCTTC. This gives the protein CASPRKNEQFF.

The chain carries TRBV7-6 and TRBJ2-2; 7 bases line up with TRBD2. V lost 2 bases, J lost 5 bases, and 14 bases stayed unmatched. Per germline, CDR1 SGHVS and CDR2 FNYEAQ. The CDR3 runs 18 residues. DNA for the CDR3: TGTGCCAGCAGCTTAAGGCCCCTTGGCGGGGGAGGGACCGGGGAGCTGTTTTTT. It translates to CASSLRPLGGGGTGELFF.

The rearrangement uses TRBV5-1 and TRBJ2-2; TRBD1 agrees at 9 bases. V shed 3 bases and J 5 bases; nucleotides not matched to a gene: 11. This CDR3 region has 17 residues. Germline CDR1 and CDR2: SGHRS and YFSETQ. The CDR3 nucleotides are TGCGCCAGCAGCTATAACCCGGGACAGGGACAAACCGGGGAGCTGTTTTTT. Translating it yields CASSYNPGQGQTGELFF.

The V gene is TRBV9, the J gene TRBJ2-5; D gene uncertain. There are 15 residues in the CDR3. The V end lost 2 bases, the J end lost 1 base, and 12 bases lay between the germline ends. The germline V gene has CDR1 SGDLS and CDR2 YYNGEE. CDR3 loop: CASSVSEAIQETQYF. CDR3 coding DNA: TGTGCCAGCAGCGTTTCCGAGGCTATCCAAGAGACCCAGTACTTC.

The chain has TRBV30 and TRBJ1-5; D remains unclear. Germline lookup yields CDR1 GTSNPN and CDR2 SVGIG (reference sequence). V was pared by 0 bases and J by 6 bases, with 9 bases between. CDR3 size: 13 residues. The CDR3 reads CAWSVLEGQPQHF. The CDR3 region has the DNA TGTGCCTGGAGTGTACTTGAGGGTCAGCCCCAGCATTTT.

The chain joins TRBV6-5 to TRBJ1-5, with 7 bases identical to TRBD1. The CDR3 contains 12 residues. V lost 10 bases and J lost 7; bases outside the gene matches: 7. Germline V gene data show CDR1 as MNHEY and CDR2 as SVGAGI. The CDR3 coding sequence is TGTGCCACAGACAGGGTCGGCCAGCCCCAGCATTTT. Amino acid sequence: CATDRVGQPQHF.

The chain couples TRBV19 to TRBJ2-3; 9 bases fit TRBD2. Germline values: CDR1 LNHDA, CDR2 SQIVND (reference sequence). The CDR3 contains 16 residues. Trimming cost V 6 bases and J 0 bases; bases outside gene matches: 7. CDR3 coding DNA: TGTGCCAGTAGAAATAGCGGGAGTACTAGCACAGATACGCAGTATTTT. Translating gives CASRNSGSTSTDTQYF. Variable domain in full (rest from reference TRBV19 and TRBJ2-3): DGGITQSPKYLFRKEGQNVTLSCEQNLNHDAMYWYRQDPGQGLRLIYYSQIVNDFQKGDIAEGYSVSREKKESFPLTVTSAQKNPTAFYLCASRNSGSTSTDTQYFGPGTRLTVL.

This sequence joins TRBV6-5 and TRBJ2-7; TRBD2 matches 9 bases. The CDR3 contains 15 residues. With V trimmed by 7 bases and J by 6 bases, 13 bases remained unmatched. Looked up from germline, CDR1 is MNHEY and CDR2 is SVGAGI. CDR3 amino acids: CASTPPGVAGAEQYF. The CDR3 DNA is TGTGCCAGCACCCCCCCGGGGGTAGCGGGGGCCGAGCAGTACTTC.

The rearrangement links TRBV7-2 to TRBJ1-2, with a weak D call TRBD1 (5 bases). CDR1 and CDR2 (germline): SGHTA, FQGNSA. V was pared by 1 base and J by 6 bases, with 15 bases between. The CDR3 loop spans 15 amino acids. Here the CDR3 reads CASSLGGPGVDGYTF. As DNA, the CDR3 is TGTGCCAGCAGCTTAGGGGGCCCGGGGGTAGATGGCTACACCTTC.

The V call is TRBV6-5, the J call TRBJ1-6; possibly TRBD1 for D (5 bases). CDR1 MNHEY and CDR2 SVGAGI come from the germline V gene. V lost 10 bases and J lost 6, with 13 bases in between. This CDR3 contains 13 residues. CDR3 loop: CATAGRANSPLHF. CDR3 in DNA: TGTGCCACCGCAGGCAGGGCTAATTCACCCCTCCACTTT.

This chain's CDR3 is CASSAIGQGYNEKLFF. The CDR3, as DNA: TGTGCCAGCAGCGCGATAGGACAGGGCTATAATGAAAAACTGTTTTTT. The J gene is TRBJ1-4, the V gene TRBV9, with 8 bases fitting TRBD1. The CDR3 contains 16 residues. V shed 3 bases, J shed 4 bases, and the junction held 8 bases outside the gene matches. Germline CDR1 is SGDLS and CDR2 is YYNGEE.